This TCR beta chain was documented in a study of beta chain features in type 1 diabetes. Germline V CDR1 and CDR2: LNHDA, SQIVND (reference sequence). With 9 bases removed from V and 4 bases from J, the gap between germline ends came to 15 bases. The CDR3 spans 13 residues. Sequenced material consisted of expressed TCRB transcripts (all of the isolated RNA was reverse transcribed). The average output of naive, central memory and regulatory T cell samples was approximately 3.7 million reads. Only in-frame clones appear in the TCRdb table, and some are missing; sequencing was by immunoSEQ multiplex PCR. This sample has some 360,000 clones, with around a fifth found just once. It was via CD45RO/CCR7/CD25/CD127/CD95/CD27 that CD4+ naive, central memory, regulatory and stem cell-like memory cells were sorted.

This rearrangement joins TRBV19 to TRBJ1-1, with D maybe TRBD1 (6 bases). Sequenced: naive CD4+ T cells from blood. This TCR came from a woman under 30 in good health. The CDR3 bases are TGTGCCAGCCAAAGACAGGTTTTCACTGAAGCTTTCTTT. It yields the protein CASQRQVFTEAFF.